The 19 T cell receptor beta chains given below trace back to one sample, sequenced in a study of Ad26.COV2.S vaccination and SARS-CoV-2 variants. Treatment defined: around 19 received Ad26.COV2.S at low or high dose, single or two shots; several received placebo; per-sample allocation not given. All samples were drawn on day 63, counting from the first vaccine or placebo injection. This table comes from immunoSEQ multiplex PCR, and its TCRdb copy is limited to in-frame clones, with some not included. The data contain about 400,000 clones, around 89% of them singletons. The sample was peripheral blood, taken in a trial of Ad26.COV2.S vaccine versus placebo. All receptors derive from a person between 18 and 60 years old who received the Ad26.COV2.S COVID-19 vaccine or a placebo.

The gene calls are TRBV30 and TRBJ1-1; a weak D match, TRBD1 (5 bases). The germline V gene has CDR1 GTSNPN and CDR2 SVGIG (reference sequence). The length of the CDR3 is 13 residues. The ends were cut back, 3 bases at V and 1 base at J, with 9 bases in the middle. Here the CDR3 reads CAWRGLPNTEAFF. The DNA for the CDR3 is TGTGCCTGGAGGGGACTCCCGAACACTGAAGCTTTCTTT.

The V and J genes are TRBV6-5 and TRBJ2-1; D might be TRBD2 (6 bases). The ends were cut back, 2 bases at V and 7 bases at J, with 12 bases in the middle. CDR1 and CDR2 from the germline V gene are MNHEY and SVGAGI. There are 14 residues in the CDR3. DNA of the CDR3: TGTGCCAGCAGTTACCGGGGGACTGTGAATGAGCAGTTCTTC. It specifies CASSYRGTVNEQFF.

The chain employs TRBV5-1 and TRBJ2-1; D call uncertain. The germline gives CDR1 SGHRS, CDR2 YFSETQ. V was clipped by 0 bases and J by 4 bases, with 11 bases between them. CDR3 length equals 15 residues. CDR3 sequence: CASSLDIAGYNEQFF. The CDR3 DNA sequence: TGCGCCAGCAGCTTGGATATCGCTGGATACAATGAGCAGTTCTTC.

The V and J genes are TRBV13 and TRBJ2-2; a possible D gene is TRBD2 (6 bases). Germline V gene sequence: CDR1 PRHDT, CDR2 FYEKMQ (reference sequence). V was cut by 9 bases and J by 4 bases, with 18 bases left in between. This CDR3 spans 15 amino acids. CDR3 protein: CASRLGTGGTGELFF. CDR3 bases: TGTGCCAGTCGACTAGGGACCGGGGGCACCGGGGAGCTGTTTTTT.

V gene TRBV11-2 combines with J gene TRBJ2-1; a weak D match, TRBD2 (5 bases). The CDR3 runs to 12 residues. With 5 bases removed from V and 10 bases from J, the gap between germline ends came to 12 bases. Germline CDR1 and CDR2: SGHAT and FQNNGV. CDR3 region: CASSAPRREQFF. The DNA of the CDR3 is TGTGCCAGCAGCGCACCCCGGAGGGAGCAGTTCTTC.

This chain joins TRBV2 and TRBJ1-5, with D uncertain. This CDR3 is 14 amino acids long. Trimming took 8 bases from V and 4 from J, leaving 15 bases between them. Germline V gene sequence: CDR1 SNHLY, CDR2 FYNNEI. Here the CDR3 DNA reads TGTGCCAGCGGGAACTCAGTCCTTAATCAGCCCCAGCATTTT. Residues: CASGNSVLNQPQHF. Looking up the rest from reference TRBV2 and TRBJ1-5 gives the full variable domain: EPEVTQTPSHQVTQMGQEVILRCVPISNHLYFYWYRQILGQKVEFLVSFYNNEISEKSEIFDDQFSVERPDGSNFTLKIRSTKLEDSAMYFCASGNSVLNQPQHFGDGTRLSIL.

This clone was recorded once. The chain is built from TRBV27 and TRBJ2-7, with 9 bases identical to TRBD1. In germline, CDR1 is MNHEY, CDR2 SMNVEV (reference sequence). Losses at the gene ends were 5 bases for V and 4 bases for J; bases not matched to a gene: 6. The CDR3 length is 14 residues. DNA of the CDR3: TGTGCCAGCAGTCCTACAGGGGGCAAGTACGAGCAGTACTTC. Residues: CASSPTGGKYEQYF.

The CDR3 is CAWVTGRGGANVLTF. The CDR3 DNA sequence: TGTGCCTGGGTAACAGGACGAGGAGGGGCCAACGTCCTGACTTTC. V gene TRBV30 combines with J gene TRBJ2-6; possibly TRBD1 for D (5 bases). The CDR3 loop spans 15 amino acids. The germline CDR1 and CDR2 sequences are GTSNPN and SVGIG (reference sequence). V dropped 5 bases and J dropped 4 bases, with 15 bases sitting between them.

Turning to this clone: This sample also contains other DNA sequences that code for the same CDR3. The V call is TRBV30, the J call TRBJ2-2; no clear D. Germline loops: CDR1 GTSNPN, CDR2 SVGIG (reference sequence). The CDR3 is made up of 11 amino acids. V lost 0 bases and J 6 bases, leaving 2 bases between the germline ends. CDR3 amino acids: CAWSVAGELFF. For the CDR3, the DNA is TGTGCCTGGAGTGTCGCCGGGGAGCTGTTTTTT.

CDR3 in amino acids: CASSQDTEQPNEKLFF. In DNA, the CDR3 is TGTGCCAGCAGCCAAGATACGGAACAACCTAATGAAAAACTGTTTTTT. This chain uses TRBV3-1 (or the pseudogene TRBV3-2) with TRBJ1-4; D gene uncertain. Germline CDR1 is LGHDT and CDR2 is YNNKEL (reference sequence). V shed 0 bases and J shed 3 bases, with 11 bases lying between them. CDR3 length equals 16 residues.

V gene TRBV12-5 combines with J gene TRBJ2-5; 10 positions match TRBD1. Trimming removed 1 base from V and 2 bases from J; junction bases left unmatched: 7. The CDR3 covers 17 residues. The germline gives CDR1 LGHNT, CDR2 FRNRAP. The CDR3 nucleotides read TGTGCTAGTGGTTTGGCACCGGGACAGGGGATTCAAGAGACCCAGTACTTC. Translation: CASGLAPGQGIQETQYF.

The V call is TRBV2, the J call TRBJ2-7; TRBD1 aligns across 7 bases. Germline V gene sequence: CDR1 SNHLY, CDR2 FYNNEI. The trim removed 4 bases at V and 4 bases at J, leaving 4 bases unmatched. This CDR3 has 13 residues. CDR3 nucleotides: TGTGCCAGCAGTGGGGGACAGTCTTACGAGCAGTACTTC. As protein: CASSGGQSYEQYF.

This CDR3 reads CASRGGGLAGVVEQFF. CDR3 bases: TGTGCCAGCAGAGGGGGAGGACTAGCGGGAGTTGTTGAGCAGTTCTTC. The rearrangement links TRBV28 to TRBJ2-1; TRBD2 matches at 13 bases. V lost 6 bases to trimming and J lost 9 bases; unmatched junction nucleotides: 11. Germline V gives CDR1 MDHEN, CDR2 SYDVKM. The CDR3 totals 16 residues.

In this sample, this clone turned up once. The chain uses TRBV30 and TRBJ1-5, with D perhaps matching TRBD1 (5 bases). The CDR3 contains 15 residues. The ends were cut back, 2 bases at V and 7 bases at J, with 18 bases in the middle. The V gene's germline CDR1 is GTSNPN and CDR2 SVGIG (reference sequence). CDR3 sequence reads: CAWSQGAGYWQPQHF. The DNA of the CDR3 is TGTGCCTGGAGTCAAGGGGCAGGGTATTGGCAGCCCCAGCATTTT. The variable domain in full, with the rest retrieved from reference TRBV30 and TRBJ1-5, is SQTIHQWPATLVQPVGSPLSLECTVEGTSNPNLYWYRQAAGRGLQLLFYSVGIGQISSEVPQNLSASRPQDRQFILSSKKLLLSDSGFYLCAWSQGAGYWQPQHFGDGTRLSIL.

The chain joins TRBV10-1 to TRBJ2-3; TRBD1 agrees at 10 bases. Unmatched junction bases numbered 4, after V lost 3 bases and J lost 1 base. From germline, CDR1 is WNHNN and CDR2 SYGVQD (reference sequence). The CDR3 has 16 amino acids. This CDR3 reads CASSDLGQGGTDTQYF. Written as DNA, the CDR3 is TGCGCCAGCAGTGACCTCGGACAGGGGGGCACAGATACGCAGTATTTT.

The V gene is TRBV6-5, the J gene TRBJ2-7; D could derive from TRBD1 or TRBD2 (5 bases each). This CDR3 region has 13 residues. Trimming pared 6 bases from V and 3 bases from J, leaving 12 bases between. In germline, CDR1 is MNHEY, CDR2 SVGAGI. The CDR3 nucleotides read TGTGCCAGCAGAACCGGGACCCTCTACGAGCAGTACTTC. It translates to CASRTGTLYEQYF.

The rearrangement links TRBV9 to TRBJ2-3, with a weak D call TRBD1 (5 bases). Germline CDR1 SGDLS, CDR2 YYNGEE. The CDR3 totals 17 residues. V was cut by 0 bases and J by 1 base, with 15 bases left in between. CDR3 nucleotides: TGTGCCAGCAGCGTAGCCCCTCAGGGTGGCGGCACAGATACGCAGTATTTT. Residues: CASSVAPQGGGTDTQYF.

V gene TRBV21-1 combines with J gene TRBJ2-1; the D call in the table, TRBD1, was not verified against the DNA. TRBV21-1 is a listed pseudogene. The CDR3 is 15 residues long. DNA for the CDR3: TGTGCCAGCACCGTAAGGGGAACGGCTCGGAATGAGCAGTTCTTC. Translating it yields CASTVRGTARNEQFF.

The V and J genes are TRBV6-5 and TRBJ2-5; 10 bases are a match to TRBD2. Trimming cost V 11 bases and J 1 base; bases outside gene matches: 7. The CDR3 loop spans 14 amino acids. CDR1 is MNHEY and CDR2 is SVGAGI in the germline V gene. Here the CDR3 DNA reads TGTGCCCGTGGACTAGCGGCAACCCAAGAGACCCAGTACTTC. This sequence encodes CARGLAATQETQYF.